This T cell receptor beta chain stems from a study of Graves' ophthalmopathy and Graves' hyperthyroidism. This clonotype has a count of ten or more. V shed 4 bases, J shed 2 bases, and the junction held 14 bases outside the gene matches. Germline lookup yields CDR1 SGHVS and CDR2 FQNEAQ. The CDR3 extends over 17 amino acids. Amplification of TCR beta CDR3 regions used RNA transcripts. An initial RT-PCR round employing HTBI primers preceded a second-round multiplex PCR. TCRdb itself ran the multiplex PCR reads through MiXCR, one entry per CDR3 protein. The sample holds more than 1,000,000 distinct CDR3 sequences; around a third are singletons and the top ten take 11%.

What was sequenced was peripheral blood or thyroid tissue (not recorded which). The chain combines TRBV7-8 with TRBJ2-7; 7 positions agree with TRBD1. The TCR sequence derives from an adult man with Graves' hyperthyroidism. The DNA for the CDR3 is TGTGCCAGCAGCTGGCCCCAGACAGGGCATGAAACCTACGAGCAGTACTTC. Translated, it gives CASSWPQTGHETYEQYF.